The T cell receptor (beta chain) under discussion was sequenced for a study of shared clonotypes between healthy human individuals. TCRdb's table, derived via immunoSEQ multiplex PCR, lists solely in-frame clones and lacks some. This table has fewer than 1.8 million clones, less than 99% appearing once. Germline values: CDR1 MNHNS, CDR2 SASEGT. Trimming shortened V by 6 bases and J by 1 base, and 9 bases separated the two germline ends. This CDR3 is 13 amino acids long. The chain employs TRBV6-1 and TRBJ1-1; possible D gene TRBD1, 5 bases. The source is a young man in good health. The sample taken for sequencing was naive CD4+ T cells sorted from blood. Subset denoted: CD45RA+ positively selected. CDR3 amino acids: CASSRAGNTEAFF. CDR3 sequence (DNA): TGTGCCAGCAGCAGGGCCGGGAACACTGAAGCTTTCTTT.